These 12 T cell receptor beta chains were sequenced from one sample in a study of T cell responses to AZD1222 COVID-19 vaccine. The protocol was immunoSEQ multiplex PCR, while the TCRdb copy is restricted to in-frame clones and leaves out a portion. Of approximately 120,000 clones detected, 88% appear once; the ten largest clones hold roughly 4%. This specimen consisted of peripheral blood, obtained on day 0 of AZD1222 vaccination. These receptors all come from an adult in good health.

The chain couples TRBV9 to TRBJ1-3; D is possibly TRBD1 (5 bases). CDR1 is SGDLS and CDR2 is YYNGEE in the germline V gene. V lost 3 bases, J lost 4 bases, and 20 bases lay in between. The CDR3 loop spans 17 amino acids. The DNA of the CDR3 is TGTGCCAGCAGCGCTAGAGGGACGGACTCGGTAGGAAACACCATATATTTT. This sequence encodes CASSARGTDSVGNTIYF.

The genes are TRBV15 and TRBJ1-1; TRBD1 aligns across 9 bases. Germline V gene sequence: CDR1 LNHNV, CDR2 YYDKDF (reference sequence). This CDR3 has 16 residues. V lost 3 bases and J lost 8; bases outside the gene matches: 13. Here the CDR3 reads CATSRSRSTGGIEAFF. For the CDR3, the DNA is TGTGCCACCAGCAGGTCCAGAAGCACAGGGGGCATAGAAGCTTTCTTT. Using reference TRBV15 and TRBJ1-1 for the parts outside the CDR3, the full variable domain is DAMVIQNPRYQVTQFGKPVTLSCSQTLNHNVMYWYQQKSSQAPKLLFHYYDKDFNNEADTPDNFQSRRPNTSFCFLDIRSPGLGDTAMYLCATSRSRSTGGIEAFFGQGTRLTVV.

J is TRBJ2-7 and V is TRBV29-1, with 13 bases that match TRBD2. Per germline, CDR1 SQVTM and CDR2 ANQGSEA. The CDR3 is made up of 13 amino acids. The V gene end was trimmed by 8 bases and the J gene end by 4 bases; junction bases not matched to a gene: 5. The CDR3 nucleotides read TGCAGCACCCGGACTAGCGGGAGTTACGAGCAGTACTTC. As protein: CSTRTSGSYEQYF.

The V gene is TRBV7-2, the J gene TRBJ2-7; 8 positions agree with TRBD2. V was clipped by 10 bases and J by 0 bases; unmatched bases: 2. This CDR3 spans 12 amino acids. Germline V gene sequence: CDR1 SGHTA, CDR2 FQGNSA. The CDR3: CATGGSSYEQYF. The CDR3 DNA is TGTGCCACGGGGGGGAGCTCCTACGAGCAGTACTTC.

The rearrangement links TRBV24-1 to TRBJ2-5, with 14 bases lining up with TRBD2. The CDR3 consists of 18 residues. CDR1 is KGHDR and CDR2 is SFDVKD in the germline V gene. V was clipped by 1 base and J by 1 base; unmatched bases: 4. The CDR3 sequence: CATSDFGLAGGLQETQYF. CDR3 sequence (DNA): TGTGCCACCAGTGATTTCGGACTAGCGGGGGGCCTCCAAGAGACCCAGTACTTC.

There are a few counts of this clone. This chain joins TRBV7-9 and TRBJ2-7, with no clear D. V was clipped by 5 bases and J by 5 bases, with 13 bases between them. The germline CDR1 and CDR2 sequences are SEHNR and FQNEAQ (reference sequence). The CDR3 loop spans 13 amino acids. CDR3 nucleotides: TGTGCCAGCAGCCCCCCAGGCCTGGACGAGCAGTACTTC. Protein product: CASSPPGLDEQYF.

The J gene is TRBJ1-2, the V gene TRBV7-9, with 7 bases fitting TRBD1. CDR3 length: 13 amino acids. Germline V lookup: CDR1 SEHNR, CDR2 FQNEAQ (reference sequence). Unmatched junction bases numbered 3, after V lost 2 bases and J lost 6 bases. The CDR3 here is CASSLTGDNGYTF. CDR3 nucleotides: TGTGCCAGCAGCTTAACAGGGGATAATGGCTACACCTTC.

The rearrangement links TRBV4-3 to TRBJ2-2; maybe TRBD2 (6 bases). The germline gives CDR1 LGHNA, CDR2 YSLEER. The V and J ends lost 0 bases and 3 bases respectively, with 11 bases between them. This CDR3 is built from 16 residues. CDR3 DNA: TGCGCCAGCAGCCAAGAAGGAGGGATGGACACCGGGGAGCTGTTTTTT. Translated, it gives CASSQEGGMDTGELFF.

The chain links TRBV4-3 to TRBJ2-3; possibly TRBD2 for D (7 bases). This CDR3 comprises 15 residues. V lost 1 base and J 4 bases, leaving 12 bases between the germline ends. The germline V gene encodes CDR1 LGHNA and CDR2 YSLEER. CDR3 sequence: CASSQVGGRSDTQYF. The CDR3 bases are TGCGCCAGCAGCCAAGTGGGGGGGCGGTCAGATACGCAGTATTTT.

The V call is TRBV4-3, the J call TRBJ2-5; either TRBD1 or TRBD2 may supply D (5 bases each). Trimming shortened V by 0 bases and J by 1 base, and 12 bases separated the two germline ends. The CDR3 length is 16 residues. In germline, CDR1 is LGHNA, CDR2 YSLEER. The CDR3 spells CASSQEGRGSQETQYF. CDR3 nucleotides: TGCGCCAGCAGCCAAGAAGGTCGGGGCTCCCAAGAGACCCAGTACTTC.

J is TRBJ1-5 and V is TRBV7-6; weak D call: TRBD1 (5 bases). Trimming removed 1 base at V and 6 bases at J, with 13 bases between. Germline V gene data show CDR1 as SGHVS and CDR2 as FNYEAQ. CDR3 length: 15 amino acids. CDR3 nucleotides: TGTGCCAGCAGCTTAGACGCAGGGAAGACTCAGCCCCAGCATTTT. It encodes CASSLDAGKTQPQHF. The whole variable domain, filled in from reference TRBV7-6 and TRBJ1-5, reads GAGVSQSPRYKVTKRGQDVALRCDPISGHVSLYWYRQALGQGPEFLTYFNYEAQQDKSGLPNDRFSAERPEGSISTLTIQRTEQRDSAMYRCASSLDAGKTQPQHFGDGTRLSIL.

The chain employs TRBV7-7 and TRBJ2-5; D may match TRBD1 or TRBD2 (6 bases each). V shed 5 bases and J shed 7 bases, with 29 bases lying between them. The CDR3 consists of 18 residues. Germline values: CDR1 SSHAT, CDR2 FNYEAQ (reference sequence). The CDR3 reads CASSPIAAGALEGGTQYF. DNA of the CDR3: TGTGCCAGCAGCCCTATAGCAGCCGGGGCCCTCGAGGGGGGGACCCAGTACTTC.